This paragraph covers one T cell receptor beta chain sequence. Antigen specificity is unknown. This entry belongs to a study of cytomegalovirus exposure and HLA in healthy donors. In the study overall: Roughly 180 million T cells yielded 117 million unique TCR beta sequences, as an earlier analysis found. Study results and caveats: CMV antigen specificity of three CMV-associated chains was confirmed in vitro. It was reported that the classifier diagnosed cytomegalovirus status with high specificity and sensitivity in both the original and validation cohorts. Earlier analysis found most TCR beta V segments productive about 90% or about 30% of the time.

PCR amplification relied on 60 Vbeta primers (plus 13 Jbeta primers). Using immunoSEQ multiplex PCR, the repertoire was profiled, and TCRdb retains in-frame clones only, with some absent. This sample yields approximately 180,000 clones, of which about three quarters are seen a single time; about 3.8% belongs to the top ten. CDR1 and CDR2 from the germline V gene are MDHEN and SYDVKM. This CDR3 region has 13 residues. Between the trimmed V and J ends, which lost 10 bases and 14 bases, there was a span of 26 bases. The chain links TRBV28 to TRBJ1-2; D is unresolved. The sequencing input was PBMCs. The receptor was isolated from a woman between 55 and 75 years old in good health and CMV-seropositive. CDR3 sequence: CATLRVGFSRRTF. CDR3 in DNA: TGTGCCACCCTCCGGGTCGGGTTCTCACGTAGGACCTTC.